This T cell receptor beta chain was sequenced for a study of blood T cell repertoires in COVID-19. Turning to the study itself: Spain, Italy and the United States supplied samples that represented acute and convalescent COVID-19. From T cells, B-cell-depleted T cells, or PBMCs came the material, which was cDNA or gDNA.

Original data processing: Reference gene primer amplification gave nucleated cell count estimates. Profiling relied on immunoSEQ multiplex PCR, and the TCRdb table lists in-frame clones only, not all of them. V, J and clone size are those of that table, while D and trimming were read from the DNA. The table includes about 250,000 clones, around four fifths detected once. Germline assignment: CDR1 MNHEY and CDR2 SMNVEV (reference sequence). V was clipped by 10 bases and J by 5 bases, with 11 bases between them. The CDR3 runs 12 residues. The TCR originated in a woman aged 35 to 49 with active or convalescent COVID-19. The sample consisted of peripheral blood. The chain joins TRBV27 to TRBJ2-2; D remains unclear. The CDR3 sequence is CATAGRTGELFF. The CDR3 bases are TGTGCCACCGCTGGGCGTACCGGGGAGCTGTTTTTT.